This section outlines one TCR beta chain sequence together with its context. Its antigen is as yet unknown. The data are from a study of CD8 T cells in ankylosing spondylitis. Libraries for TCR beta were made by quantitative 5'-RACE with molecular barcodes. TCRdb reprocessed the 5' RACE reads via MiXCR and lists one record per CDR3 protein. This table holds 310,000 or so distinct CDR3 sequences, roughly 20% found once. Germline V gives CDR1 MNHNS, CDR2 SASEGT. The V end was cut by 6 bases, the J end by 8 bases, with 17 bases between. CDR3 size: 14 residues. Points from the study as a whole: Past research had described some motif variants in reactive arthritis synovial fluid and blood. Several highly homologous variants formed a TCR beta motif that appeared characteristic of ankylosing spondylitis blood. Reported data indicate significant enrichment of disease-linked clones within matched ankylosing spondylitis synovial fluid.

The clonotype comes from a male donor with ankylosing spondylitis or in good health (not recorded which). Material for sequencing was blood, either unsorted or a sorted T cell fraction (not recorded which). V gene TRBV6-1 combines with J gene TRBJ2-1; either TRBD1 or TRBD2 may fit D (6 bases each). The CDR3 DNA follows: TGTGCCAGCAGGGAACGGGGGCCGCGGGATGAGCAGTTCTTC. Its translation is CASRERGPRDEQFF.